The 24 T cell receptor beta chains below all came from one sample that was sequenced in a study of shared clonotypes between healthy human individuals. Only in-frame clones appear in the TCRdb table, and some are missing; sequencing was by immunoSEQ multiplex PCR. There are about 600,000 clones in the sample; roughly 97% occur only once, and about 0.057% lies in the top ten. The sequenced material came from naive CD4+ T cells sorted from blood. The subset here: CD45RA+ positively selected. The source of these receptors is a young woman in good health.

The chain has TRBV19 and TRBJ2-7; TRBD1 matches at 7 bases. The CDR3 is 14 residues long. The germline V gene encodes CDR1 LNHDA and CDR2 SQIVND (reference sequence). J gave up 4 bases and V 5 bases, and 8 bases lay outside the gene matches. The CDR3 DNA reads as TGTGCCAGTAGTCCAAGGACCAGGGGGTACGAGCAGTACTTC. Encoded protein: CASSPRTRGYEQYF.

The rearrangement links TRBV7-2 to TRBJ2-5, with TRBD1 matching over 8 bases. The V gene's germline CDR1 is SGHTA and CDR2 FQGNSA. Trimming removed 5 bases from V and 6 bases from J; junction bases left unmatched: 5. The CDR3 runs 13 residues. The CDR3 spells CASSGGRGQTQYF. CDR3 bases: TGTGCCAGCAGCGGCGGCAGGGGGCAGACCCAGTACTTC.

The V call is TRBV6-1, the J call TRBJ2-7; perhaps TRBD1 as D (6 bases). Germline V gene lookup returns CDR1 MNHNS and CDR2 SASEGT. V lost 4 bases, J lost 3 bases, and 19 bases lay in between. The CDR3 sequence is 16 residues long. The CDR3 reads CASSGRGENLFYEQYF. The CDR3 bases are TGTGCCAGCAGTGGCAGGGGCGAGAACCTTTTCTACGAGCAGTACTTC.

The CDR3 spells CASRLAGGGTQYF. DNA for the CDR3: TGTGCCAGTAGATTAGCGGGAGGCGGGACCCAGTACTTC. The gene calls are TRBV19 and TRBJ2-5, with 10 bases identical to TRBD2. The CDR3 spans 13 residues. The trim removed 6 bases at V and 7 bases at J, leaving 5 bases unmatched. In germline, CDR1 is LNHDA, CDR2 SQIVND (reference sequence).

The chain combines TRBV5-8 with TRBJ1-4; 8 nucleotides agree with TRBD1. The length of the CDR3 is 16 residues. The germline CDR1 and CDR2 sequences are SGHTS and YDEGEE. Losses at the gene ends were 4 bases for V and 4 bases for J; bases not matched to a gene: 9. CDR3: CASSLGQGHINEKLFF. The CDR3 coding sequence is TGTGCCAGCAGCCTAGGACAGGGTCACATTAATGAAAAACTGTTTTTT. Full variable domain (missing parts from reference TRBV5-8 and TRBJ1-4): EAGVTQSPTHLIKTRGQQATLRCSPISGHTSVYWYQQALGLGLQFLLWYDEGEERNRGNFPPRFSGRQFPNYSSELNVNALELEDSALYLCASSLGQGHINEKLFFGSGTQLSVL.

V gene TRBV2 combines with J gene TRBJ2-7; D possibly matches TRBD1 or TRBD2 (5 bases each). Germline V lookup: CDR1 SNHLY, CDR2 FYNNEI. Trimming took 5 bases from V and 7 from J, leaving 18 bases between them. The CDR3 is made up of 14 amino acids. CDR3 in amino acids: CASSLRRELGEQYF. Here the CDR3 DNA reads TGTGCCAGCAGTTTACGCAGGGAGTTAGGGGAGCAGTACTTC.

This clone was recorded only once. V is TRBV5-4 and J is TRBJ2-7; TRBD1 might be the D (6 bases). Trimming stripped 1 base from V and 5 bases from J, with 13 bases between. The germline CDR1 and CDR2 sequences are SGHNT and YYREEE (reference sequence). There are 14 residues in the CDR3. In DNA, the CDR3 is TGTGCCAGCAGCTTGTCCCAGGGGTTCCACGAGCAGTACTTC. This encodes CASSLSQGFHEQYF.

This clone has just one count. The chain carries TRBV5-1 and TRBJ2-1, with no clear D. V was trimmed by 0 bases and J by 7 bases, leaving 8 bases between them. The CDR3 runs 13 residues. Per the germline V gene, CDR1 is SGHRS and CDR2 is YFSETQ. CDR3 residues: CASSLGAENEQFF. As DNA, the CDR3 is TGCGCCAGCAGCTTGGGGGCTGAGAATGAGCAGTTCTTC.

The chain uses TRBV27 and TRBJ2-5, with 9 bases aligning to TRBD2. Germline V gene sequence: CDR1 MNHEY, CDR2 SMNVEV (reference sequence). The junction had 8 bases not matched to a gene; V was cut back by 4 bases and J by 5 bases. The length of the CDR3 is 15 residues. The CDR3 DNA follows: TGTGCCAGCAGTTACGTAGCGGGAGTTCCCGAGACCCAGTACTTC. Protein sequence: CASSYVAGVPETQYF.

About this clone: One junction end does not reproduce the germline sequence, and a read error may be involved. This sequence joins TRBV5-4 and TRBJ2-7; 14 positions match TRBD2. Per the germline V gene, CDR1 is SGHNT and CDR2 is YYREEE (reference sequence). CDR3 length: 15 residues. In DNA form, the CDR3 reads TGTGCCAGCAGCCCTGGGACTAGCGGGAGTCCTTTGGGAGACTTC. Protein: CASSPGTSGSPLGDF.

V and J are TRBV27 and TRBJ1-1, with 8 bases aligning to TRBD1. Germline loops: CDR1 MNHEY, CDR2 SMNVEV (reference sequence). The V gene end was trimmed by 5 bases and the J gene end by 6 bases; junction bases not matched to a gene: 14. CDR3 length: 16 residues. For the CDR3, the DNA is TGTGCCAGCAGTCGGAAAGGCGGACAGGGCATCGCTGAAGCTTTCTTT. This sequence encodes CASSRKGGQGIAEAFF.

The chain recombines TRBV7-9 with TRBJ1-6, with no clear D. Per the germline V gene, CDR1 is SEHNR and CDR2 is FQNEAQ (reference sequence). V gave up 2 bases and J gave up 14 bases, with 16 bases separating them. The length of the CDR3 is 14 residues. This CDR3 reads CASSLTENGLTLHF. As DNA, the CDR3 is TGTGCCAGCAGCTTAACTGAGAACGGCTTAACCCTCCACTTT.

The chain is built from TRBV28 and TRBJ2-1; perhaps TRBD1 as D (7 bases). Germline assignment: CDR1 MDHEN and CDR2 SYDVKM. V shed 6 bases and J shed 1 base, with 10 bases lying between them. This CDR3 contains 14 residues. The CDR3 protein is CASRAGGSYNEQFF. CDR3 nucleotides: TGTGCCAGCAGGGCAGGGGGGTCCTACAATGAGCAGTTCTTC.

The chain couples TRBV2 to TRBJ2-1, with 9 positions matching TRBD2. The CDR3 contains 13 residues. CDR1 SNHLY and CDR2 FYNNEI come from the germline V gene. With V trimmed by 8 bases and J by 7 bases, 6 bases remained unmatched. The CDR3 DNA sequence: TGTGCCAGCGGCCCTAGCGGGACGAATGAGCAGTTCTTC. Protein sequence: CASGPSGTNEQFF.

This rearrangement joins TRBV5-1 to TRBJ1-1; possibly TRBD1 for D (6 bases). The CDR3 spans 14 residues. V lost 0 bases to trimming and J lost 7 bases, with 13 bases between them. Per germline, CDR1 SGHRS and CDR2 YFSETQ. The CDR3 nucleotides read TGCGCCAGCAGCTTGGCTCGGGGGGCCGGTGAAGCTTTCTTT. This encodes CASSLARGAGEAFF.

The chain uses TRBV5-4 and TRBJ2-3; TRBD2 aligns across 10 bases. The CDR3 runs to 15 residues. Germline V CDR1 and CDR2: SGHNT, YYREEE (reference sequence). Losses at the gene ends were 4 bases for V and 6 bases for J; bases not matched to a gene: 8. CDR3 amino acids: CASSLPLAGSDTQYF. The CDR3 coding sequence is TGTGCCAGCAGCCTTCCACTAGCGGGATCGGATACGCAGTATTTT.

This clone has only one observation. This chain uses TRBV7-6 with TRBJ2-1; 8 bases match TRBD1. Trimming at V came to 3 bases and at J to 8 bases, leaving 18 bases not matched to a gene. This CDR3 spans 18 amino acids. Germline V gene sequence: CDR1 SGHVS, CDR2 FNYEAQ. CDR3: CASSFQKGDRGRGDEQFF. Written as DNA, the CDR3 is TGTGCCAGCAGCTTCCAGAAGGGCGACAGGGGCCGCGGGGATGAGCAGTTCTTC.

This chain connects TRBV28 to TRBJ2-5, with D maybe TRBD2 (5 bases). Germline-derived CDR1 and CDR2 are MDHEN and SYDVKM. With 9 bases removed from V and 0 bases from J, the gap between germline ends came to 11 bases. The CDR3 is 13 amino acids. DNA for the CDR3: TGTGCCAGTAGCACTAGGTACCAAGAGACCCAGTACTTC. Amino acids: CASSTRYQETQYF.

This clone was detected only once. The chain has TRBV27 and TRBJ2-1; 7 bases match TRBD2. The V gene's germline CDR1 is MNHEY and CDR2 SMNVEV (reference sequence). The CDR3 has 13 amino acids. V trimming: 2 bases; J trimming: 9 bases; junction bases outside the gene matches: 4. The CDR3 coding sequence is TGTGCCAGCAGTTTAAGGCGGGAGAGTGAGCAGTTCTTC. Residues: CASSLRRESEQFF.

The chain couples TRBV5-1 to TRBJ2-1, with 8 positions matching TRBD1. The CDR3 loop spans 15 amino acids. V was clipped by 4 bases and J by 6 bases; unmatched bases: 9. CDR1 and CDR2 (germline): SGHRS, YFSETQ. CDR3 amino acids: CASSPGQGSGNEQFF. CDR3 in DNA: TGCGCCAGCAGCCCCGGACAGGGAAGTGGCAATGAGCAGTTCTTC. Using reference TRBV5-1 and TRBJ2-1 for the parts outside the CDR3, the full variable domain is KAGVTQTPRYLIKTRGQQVTLSCSPISGHRSVSWYQQTPGQGLQFLFEYFSETQRNKGNFPGRFSGRQFSNSRSEMNVSTLELGDSALYLCASSPGQGSGNEQFFGPGTRLTVL.

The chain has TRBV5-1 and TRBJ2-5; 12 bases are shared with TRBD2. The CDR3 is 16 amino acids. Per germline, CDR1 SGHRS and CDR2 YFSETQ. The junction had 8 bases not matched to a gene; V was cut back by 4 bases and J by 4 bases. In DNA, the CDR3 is TGCGCCAGCAGCGCGAGCCTAGCGGGAGGGGTAGAGACCCAGTACTTC. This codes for CASSASLAGGVETQYF.

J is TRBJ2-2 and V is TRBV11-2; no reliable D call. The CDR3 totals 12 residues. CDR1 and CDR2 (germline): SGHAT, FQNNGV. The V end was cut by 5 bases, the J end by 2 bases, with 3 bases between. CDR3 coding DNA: TGTGCCAGCAGCCACAACACCGGGGAGCTGTTTTTT. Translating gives CASSHNTGELFF.

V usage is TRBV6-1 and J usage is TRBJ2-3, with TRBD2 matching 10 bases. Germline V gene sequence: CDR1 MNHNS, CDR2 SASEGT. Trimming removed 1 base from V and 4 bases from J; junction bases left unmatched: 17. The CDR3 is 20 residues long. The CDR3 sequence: CASSEDVGIWLAGAADTQYF. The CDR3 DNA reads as TGTGCCAGCAGTGAAGATGTGGGGATTTGGCTAGCGGGAGCAGCAGATACGCAGTATTTT.

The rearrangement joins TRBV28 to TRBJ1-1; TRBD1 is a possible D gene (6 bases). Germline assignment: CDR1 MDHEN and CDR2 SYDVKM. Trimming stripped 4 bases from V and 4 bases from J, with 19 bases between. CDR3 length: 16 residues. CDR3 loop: CASSSAGTLTATEAFF. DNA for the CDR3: TGTGCCAGCAGTTCCGCCGGGACATTGACTGCCACTGAAGCTTTCTTT. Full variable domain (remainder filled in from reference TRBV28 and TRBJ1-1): DVKVTQSSRYLVKRTGEKVFLECVQDMDHENMFWYRQDPGLGLRLIYFSYDVKMKEKGDIPEGYSVSREKKERFSLILESASTNQTSMYLCASSSAGTLTATEAFFGQGTRLTVV.